The clone carrying this TCR beta chain was counted ten times or more. Its specificity is unknown. 5'RACE template switching added a universal primer site and UMIs to TCR cDNA. TCRdb re-called the 5' RACE reads through MiXCR, storing one row per CDR3 protein. Here the sample spans nearly 30,000 distinct CDR3 sequences, about 4.7% being singletons. These data belong to a study of T cells after yellow fever vaccination. At the level of the study: In the case of low-cell-number fractions, SMART-Seq v4 Ultra Low Input was used for preparation.

The CDR3 has 16 residues. The germline V gene has CDR1 SGHDT and CDR2 YYEEEE. After removal of 2 bases from V and 8 bases from J, the junction contained 11 bases not matched to a gene. Study-level findings and limits: Though it reached lower strength, the secondary response hit its peak faster, day 5 versus 15.

This receptor was obtained from a man younger than 45 who received the YFV17D yellow fever vaccine. The J gene is TRBJ1-4, the V gene TRBV5-6, with 8 bases identical to TRBD1. The material was CD8+ T cells sorted from PBMCs, obtained 10 days after the yellow fever booster vaccination. The CDR3 DNA sequence: TGTGCCAGCAGCTTTGAGTTTCAGGGGGCCGGAGAAAAACTGTTTTTT. Encoded protein: CASSFEFQGAGEKLFF.